The 9 T cell receptor beta chains below were found in one sample sequenced in a study of blood T cell repertoires in COVID-19. Some clones are missing from TCRdb's copy, which holds only in-frame ones; the method was immunoSEQ multiplex PCR. The data contain about 100,000 clones, 82% of them singletons. Sequencing was performed on peripheral blood. The receptors here all came from a man in his 60s with acute or convalescent COVID-19.

This chain connects TRBV10-3 to TRBJ1-6, with D tentatively TRBD1 (6 bases). Germline V gene data show CDR1 as ENHRY and CDR2 as SYGVKD. V was cut by 7 bases and J by 1 base, with 8 bases left in between. The CDR3 totals 14 residues. The CDR3 coding sequence is TGTGCCATCACCCAGGGGTCCTATAATTCACCCCTCCACTTT. Its translation: CAITQGSYNSPLHF.

This rearrangement joins TRBV19 to TRBJ1-2; tentatively, D is TRBD1 (6 bases). CDR1 is LNHDA, CDR2 SQIVND, per germline (reference sequence). The CDR3 sequence is 13 residues long. The ends were cut back, 6 bases at V and 4 bases at J, with 12 bases in the middle. The CDR3 nucleotides read TGTGCCAGTAGCCACCAACAGGGCTATGGCTACACCTTC. Protein product: CASSHQQGYGYTF.

Concerning this clone: Other DNA variants within this sample encode the same CDR3. CDR3 region: CASSPDRANYGYTF. CDR3 nucleotides: TGTGCCAGCAGCCCGGACAGGGCGAACTATGGCTACACCTTC. The V and J genes are TRBV5-5 and TRBJ1-2; 8 bases fit TRBD1. Germline V lookup: CDR1 SGHKS, CDR2 YYEKEE (reference sequence). J lost 2 bases, V lost 4 bases, and 4 bases had no gene match. The CDR3 covers 14 residues.

This CDR3 is CASSGEKVFPYNEQFF. The DNA of the CDR3 is TGCGCCAGCAGCGGAGAAAAGGTTTTCCCCTACAATGAGCAGTTCTTC. V is TRBV5-1 and J is TRBJ2-1; unclear D gene. The CDR3 contains 16 residues. Germline loops: CDR1 SGHRS, CDR2 YFSETQ. Trimming pared 4 bases from V and 2 bases from J, leaving 16 bases between.

This sequence joins TRBV12-3 or TRBV12-4 and TRBJ2-4; D may be TRBD1 (5 bases). The V gene lost 5 bases and the J gene lost 15 bases, with 17 bases spanning the gap. This CDR3 region has 12 residues. The CDR3 DNA follows: TGTGCCAGCAGTCCCCTCGGACATTTGCGGTACTTC. Translation: CASSPLGHLRYF.

CDR3 nucleotide sequence: TGTGCCAGTAGTAGGCGGGACAGCAGGCAGCCCCAGCATTTT. It specifies CASSRRDSRQPQHF. The V call is TRBV19, the J call TRBJ1-5; 7 nucleotides align to TRBD1. Per germline, CDR1 LNHDA and CDR2 SQIVND (reference sequence). The V gene end was trimmed by 4 bases and the J gene end by 7 bases; junction bases not matched to a gene: 7. This CDR3 has 14 amino acids. Complete variable domain (other parts from reference TRBV19 and TRBJ1-5): DGGITQSPKYLFRKEGQNVTLSCEQNLNHDAMYWYRQDPGQGLRLIYYSQIVNDFQKGDIAEGYSVSREKKESFPLTVTSAQKNPTAFYLCASSRRDSRQPQHFGDGTRLSIL.

This clone has ten or more counts. Here the CDR3 reads CASSLSDSPYVEQYF. The CDR3 bases are TGTGCCAGCAGTTTATCGGACTCCCCCTACGTCGAGCAGTACTTC. The chain employs TRBV27 and TRBJ2-7, with a weak D call TRBD2 (5 bases). The CDR3 extends over 15 amino acids. CDR1 MNHEY and CDR2 SMNVEV come from the germline V gene (reference sequence). The V end was cut by 0 bases, the J end by 6 bases, with 15 bases between.

This chain links TRBV6-1 with TRBJ2-1, with 8 bases that match TRBD2. Germline trimming cut 2 bases from V and 0 bases from J; bases unmatched to any gene: 3. Germline lookup yields CDR1 MNHNS and CDR2 SASEGT. The CDR3 has 16 amino acids. CDR3 nucleotides: TGTGCCAGCAGTGAATTGCTAGCGGGCTCCTACAATGAGCAGTTCTTC. Translated: CASSELLAGSYNEQFF.

The chain has TRBV2 and TRBJ1-2, with a tentative D call TRBD1 (5 bases). Looked up from germline, CDR1 is SNHLY and CDR2 is FYNNEI. V lost 0 bases, J lost 6 bases, and 11 bases lay in between. The CDR3 totals 14 residues. CDR3 in DNA: TGTGCCAGCAGTGAAGCCCCTCAGGGAAATGGCTACACCTTC. Translation gives CASSEAPQGNGYTF.